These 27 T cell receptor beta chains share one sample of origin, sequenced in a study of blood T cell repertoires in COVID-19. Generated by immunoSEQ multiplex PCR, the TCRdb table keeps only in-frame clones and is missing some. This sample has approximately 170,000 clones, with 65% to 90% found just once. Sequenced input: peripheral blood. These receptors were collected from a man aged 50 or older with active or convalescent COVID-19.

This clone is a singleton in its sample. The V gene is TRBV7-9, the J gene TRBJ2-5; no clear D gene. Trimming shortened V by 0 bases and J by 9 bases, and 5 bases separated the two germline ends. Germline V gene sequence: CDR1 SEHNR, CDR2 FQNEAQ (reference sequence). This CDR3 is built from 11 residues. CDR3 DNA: TGTGCCAGCAGCTTAGCAGGAGCCCAGTACTTC. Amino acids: CASSLAGAQYF.

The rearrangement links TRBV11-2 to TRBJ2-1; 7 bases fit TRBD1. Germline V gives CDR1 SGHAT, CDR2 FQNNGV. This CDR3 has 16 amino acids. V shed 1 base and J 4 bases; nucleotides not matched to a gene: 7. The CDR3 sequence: CASSLVTGPSYNEQFF. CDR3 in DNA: TGTGCCAGCAGCTTAGTGACAGGGCCCTCTTACAATGAGCAGTTCTTC.

CDR3 sequence reads: CASSETVSRTYEQYF. The CDR3 bases are TGCGCCAGCAGCGAGACAGTAAGTAGAACCTACGAGCAGTACTTC. The chain employs TRBV5-1 and TRBJ2-7; possibly TRBD1 for D (5 bases). The CDR3 runs 15 residues. Germline CDR1 is SGHRS and CDR2 is YFSETQ. Trimming pared 4 bases from V and 2 bases from J, leaving 16 bases between.

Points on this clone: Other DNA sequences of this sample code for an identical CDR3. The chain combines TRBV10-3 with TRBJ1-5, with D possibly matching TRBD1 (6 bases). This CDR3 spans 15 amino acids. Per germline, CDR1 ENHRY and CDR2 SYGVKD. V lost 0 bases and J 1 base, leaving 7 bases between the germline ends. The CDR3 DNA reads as TGTGCCATCAGTGAGTCAGGGGGAAGCAATCAGCCCCAGCATTTT. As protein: CAISESGGSNQPQHF.

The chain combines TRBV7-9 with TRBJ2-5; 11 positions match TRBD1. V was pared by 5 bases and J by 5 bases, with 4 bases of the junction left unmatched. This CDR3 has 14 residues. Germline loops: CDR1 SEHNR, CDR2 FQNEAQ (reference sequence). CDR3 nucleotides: TGTGCCAGCAGCCGGACAGGGGGCACGGAGACCCAGTACTTC. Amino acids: CASSRTGGTETQYF.

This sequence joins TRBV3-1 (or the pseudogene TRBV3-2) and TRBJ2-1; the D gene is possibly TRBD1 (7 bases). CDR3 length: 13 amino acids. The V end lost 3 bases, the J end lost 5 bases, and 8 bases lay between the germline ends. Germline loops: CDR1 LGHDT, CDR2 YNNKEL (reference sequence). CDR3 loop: CASSHRGDNEQFF. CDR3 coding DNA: TGTGCCAGCAGCCACAGGGGGGACAATGAGCAGTTCTTC.

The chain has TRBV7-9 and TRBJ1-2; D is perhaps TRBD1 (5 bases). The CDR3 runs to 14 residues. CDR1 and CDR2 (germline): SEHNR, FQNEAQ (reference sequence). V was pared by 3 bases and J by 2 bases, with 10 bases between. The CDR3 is CASSFSQGNYGYTF. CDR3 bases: TGTGCCAGCAGCTTCTCCCAGGGAAACTATGGCTACACCTTC.

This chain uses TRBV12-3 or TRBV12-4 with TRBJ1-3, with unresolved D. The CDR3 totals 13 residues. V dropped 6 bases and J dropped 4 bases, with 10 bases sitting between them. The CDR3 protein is CASRDMVGNTIYF. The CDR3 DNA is TGTGCCAGCAGAGACATGGTCGGAAACACCATATATTTT.

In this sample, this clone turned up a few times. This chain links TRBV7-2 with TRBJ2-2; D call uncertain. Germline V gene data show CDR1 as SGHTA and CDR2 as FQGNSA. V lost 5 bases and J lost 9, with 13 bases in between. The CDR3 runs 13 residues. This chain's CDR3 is CASSNLNIRELFF. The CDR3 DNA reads TGTGCCAGCAGCAACCTTAACATACGGGAGCTGTTTTTT.

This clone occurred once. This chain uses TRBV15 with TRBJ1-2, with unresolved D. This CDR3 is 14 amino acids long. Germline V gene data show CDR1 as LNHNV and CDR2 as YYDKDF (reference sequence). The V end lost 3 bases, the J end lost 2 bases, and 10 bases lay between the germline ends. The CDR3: CATSSTTGNYGYTF. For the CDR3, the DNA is TGTGCCACCAGCAGTACGACTGGGAACTATGGCTACACCTTC.

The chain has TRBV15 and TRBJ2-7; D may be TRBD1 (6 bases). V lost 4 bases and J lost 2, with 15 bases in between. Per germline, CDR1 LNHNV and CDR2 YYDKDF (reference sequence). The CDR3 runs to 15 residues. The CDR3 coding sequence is TGTGCCACCAGCAACCCCGACAGGTCCCCCTACGAGCAGTACTTC. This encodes CATSNPDRSPYEQYF.

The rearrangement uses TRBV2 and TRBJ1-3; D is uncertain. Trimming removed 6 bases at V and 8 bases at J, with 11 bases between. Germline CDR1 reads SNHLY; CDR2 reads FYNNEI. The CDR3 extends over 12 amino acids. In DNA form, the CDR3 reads TGTGCCAGCAGACCCATCCGGGACACCATATATTTT. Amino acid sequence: CASRPIRDTIYF.

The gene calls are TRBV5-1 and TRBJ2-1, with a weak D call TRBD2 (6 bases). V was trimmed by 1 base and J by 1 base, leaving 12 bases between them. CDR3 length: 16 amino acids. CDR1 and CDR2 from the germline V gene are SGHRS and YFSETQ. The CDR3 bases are TGCGCCAGCAGCTTGAGGGCCGGGGGATCCTACAATGAGCAGTTCTTC. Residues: CASSLRAGGSYNEQFF.

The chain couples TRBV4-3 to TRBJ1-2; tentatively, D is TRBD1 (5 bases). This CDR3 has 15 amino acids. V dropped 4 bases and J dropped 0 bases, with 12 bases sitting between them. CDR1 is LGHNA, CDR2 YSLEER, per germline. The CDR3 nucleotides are TGCGCCAGCAGCCTGAAGGGGCAGACTAACTATGGCTACACCTTC. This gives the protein CASSLKGQTNYGYTF.

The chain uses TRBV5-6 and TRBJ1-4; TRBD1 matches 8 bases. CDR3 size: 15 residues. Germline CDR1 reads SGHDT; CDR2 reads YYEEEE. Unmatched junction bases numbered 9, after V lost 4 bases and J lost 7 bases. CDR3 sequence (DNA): TGTGCCAGCAGCCATACAGGACAGGGTAGTGAAAAACTGTTTTTT. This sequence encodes CASSHTGQGSEKLFF.

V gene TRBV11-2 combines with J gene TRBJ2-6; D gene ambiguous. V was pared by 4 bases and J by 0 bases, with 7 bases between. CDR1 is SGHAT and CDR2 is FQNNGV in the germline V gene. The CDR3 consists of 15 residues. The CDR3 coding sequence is TGTGCCAGCAGCTACCGCGGCTCTGGGGCCAACGTCCTGACTTTC. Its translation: CASSYRGSGANVLTF.

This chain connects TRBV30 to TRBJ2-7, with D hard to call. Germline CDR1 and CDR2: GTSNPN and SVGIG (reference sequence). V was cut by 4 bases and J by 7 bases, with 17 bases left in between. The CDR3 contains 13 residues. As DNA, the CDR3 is TGTGCCTGGAAGAGGAAGCAACCTAGTGAGCAGTACTTC. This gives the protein CAWKRKQPSEQYF. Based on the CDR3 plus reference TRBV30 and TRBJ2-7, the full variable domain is SQTIHQWPATLVQPVGSPLSLECTVEGTSNPNLYWYRQAAGRGLQLLFYSVGIGQISSEVPQNLSASRPQDRQFILSSKKLLLSDSGFYLCAWKRKQPSEQYFGPGTRLTVT.

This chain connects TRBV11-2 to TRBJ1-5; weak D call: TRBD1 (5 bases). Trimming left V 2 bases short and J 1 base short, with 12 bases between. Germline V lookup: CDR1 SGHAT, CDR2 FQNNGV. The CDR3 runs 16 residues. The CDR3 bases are TGTGCCAGCAGCTTATTCGTGGGGGGAAGCAATCAGCCCCAGCATTTT. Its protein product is CASSLFVGGSNQPQHF.

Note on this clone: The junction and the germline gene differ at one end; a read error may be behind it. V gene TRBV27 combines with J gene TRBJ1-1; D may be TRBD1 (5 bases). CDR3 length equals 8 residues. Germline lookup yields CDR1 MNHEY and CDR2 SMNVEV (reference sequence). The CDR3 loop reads CASSAQGF. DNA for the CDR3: TGTGCCAGCAGCGCCCAGGGTTTT.

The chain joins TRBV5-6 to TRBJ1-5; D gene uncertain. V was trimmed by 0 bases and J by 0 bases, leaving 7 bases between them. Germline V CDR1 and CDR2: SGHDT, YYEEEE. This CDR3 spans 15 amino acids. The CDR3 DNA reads TGTGCCAGCAGCTTGGGCGGGTTTAGCAATCAGCCCCAGCATTTT. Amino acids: CASSLGGFSNQPQHF.

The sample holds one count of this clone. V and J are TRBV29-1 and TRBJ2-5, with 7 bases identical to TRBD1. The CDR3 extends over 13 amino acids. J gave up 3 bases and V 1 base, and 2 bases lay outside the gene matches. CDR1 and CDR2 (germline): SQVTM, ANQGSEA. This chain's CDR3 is CSVEGQGEETQYF. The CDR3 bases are TGCAGCGTTGAAGGGCAGGGGGAAGAGACCCAGTACTTC.

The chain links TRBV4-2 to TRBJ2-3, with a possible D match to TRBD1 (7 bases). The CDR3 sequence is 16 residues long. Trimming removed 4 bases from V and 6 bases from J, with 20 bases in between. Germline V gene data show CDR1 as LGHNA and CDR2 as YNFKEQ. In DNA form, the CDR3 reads TGTGCCAGCAGCCTCCCCCGGGGGACCAGGGGGGATACGCAGTATTTT. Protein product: CASSLPRGTRGDTQYF.

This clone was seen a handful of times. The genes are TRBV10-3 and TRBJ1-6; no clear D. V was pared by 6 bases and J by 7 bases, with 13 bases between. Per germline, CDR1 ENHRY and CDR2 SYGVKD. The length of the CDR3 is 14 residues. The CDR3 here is CAIRANTQNSPLHF. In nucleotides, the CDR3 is TGTGCCATCAGAGCTAACACACAGAATTCACCCCTCCACTTT.

This chain's CDR3 is CASSSDTPSAYTGELFF. In DNA, the CDR3 is TGCGCCAGCAGCTCGGACACGCCCTCAGCTTACACCGGGGAGCTGTTTTTT. The V gene is TRBV5-1, the J gene TRBJ2-2, with D maybe TRBD1 (5 bases). The V end was cut by 3 bases, the J end by 3 bases, with 18 bases between. The V gene's germline CDR1 is SGHRS and CDR2 YFSETQ. This CDR3 is built from 17 residues.

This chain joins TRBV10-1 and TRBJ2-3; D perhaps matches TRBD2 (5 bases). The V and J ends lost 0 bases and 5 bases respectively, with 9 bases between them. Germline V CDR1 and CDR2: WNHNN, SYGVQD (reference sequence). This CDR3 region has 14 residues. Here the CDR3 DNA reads TGCGCCAGCAGTGAGTCGGGAGATCTAGATACGCAGTATTTT. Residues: CASSESGDLDTQYF.

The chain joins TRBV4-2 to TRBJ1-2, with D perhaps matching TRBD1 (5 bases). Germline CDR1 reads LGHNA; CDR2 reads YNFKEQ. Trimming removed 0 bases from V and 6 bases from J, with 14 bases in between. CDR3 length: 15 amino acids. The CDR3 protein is CASSQETRQGDGYTF. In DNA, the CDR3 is TGTGCCAGCAGCCAAGAAACTCGCCAGGGCGATGGCTACACCTTC.

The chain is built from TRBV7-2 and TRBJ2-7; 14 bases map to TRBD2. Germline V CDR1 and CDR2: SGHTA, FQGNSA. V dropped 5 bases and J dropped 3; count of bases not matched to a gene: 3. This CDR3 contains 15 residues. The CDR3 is CASSGTSGRSYEQYF. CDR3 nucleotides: TGTGCCAGCAGCGGGACTAGCGGGAGAAGCTACGAGCAGTACTTC.